This T cell receptor beta chain is from a study of blood T cell repertoires in COVID-19. Data came from immunoSEQ multiplex PCR; TCRdb stores just in-frame clones and leaves some out. Of roughly 260,000 clones detected, roughly nine tenths appear once; the ten largest clones hold roughly 4%. Germline-derived CDR1 and CDR2 are LGHNA and YNFKEQ. The CDR3 contains 16 residues. The trim removed 7 bases at V and 1 base at J, leaving 9 bases unmatched. The sample taken for sequencing was peripheral blood. The V and J genes are TRBV4-2 and TRBJ2-2; 7 bases align to TRBD2. The TCR comes from a man in his fifties or sixties who had recovered from COVID-19. The CDR3 DNA reads as TGTGCCAGCACCCCCCGCGGGGGTGAGAACACCGGGGAGCTGTTTTTT. Translated, it gives CASTPRGGENTGELFF.